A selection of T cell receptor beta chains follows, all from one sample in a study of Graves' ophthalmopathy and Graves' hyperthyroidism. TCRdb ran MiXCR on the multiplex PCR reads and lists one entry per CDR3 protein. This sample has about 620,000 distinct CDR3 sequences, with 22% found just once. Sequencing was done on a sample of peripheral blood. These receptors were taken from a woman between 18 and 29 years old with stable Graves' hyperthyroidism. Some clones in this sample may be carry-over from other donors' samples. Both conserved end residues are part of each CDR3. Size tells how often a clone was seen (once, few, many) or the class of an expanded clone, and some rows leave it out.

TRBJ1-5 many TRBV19 CASSFRTGPDQPQHF
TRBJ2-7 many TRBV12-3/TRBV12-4 CASSLGLAAYEQYF
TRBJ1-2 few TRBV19 CASSFGGFHYSYTF
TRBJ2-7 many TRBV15 CATSREEGTYEQYF
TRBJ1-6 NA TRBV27 CASLVGFSPLHF
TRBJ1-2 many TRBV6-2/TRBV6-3 CASNKGSSYYGYTF
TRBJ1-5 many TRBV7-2 CASSLAGVRGNQPQHF
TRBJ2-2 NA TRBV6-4 CASSSAGDVGGELFF
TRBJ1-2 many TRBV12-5 CASGFSDRGGYTF
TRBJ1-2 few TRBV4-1 CASSQVFPGDYGYTF
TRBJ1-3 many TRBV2 CASIGGRSGNTIYF
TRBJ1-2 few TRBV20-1 CSARDPDREGSYGYTF
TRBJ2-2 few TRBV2 CASTPRPSGGTGELFF
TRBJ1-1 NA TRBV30 CAWSGSMNTEAFF
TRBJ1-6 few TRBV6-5 CASSYSGPQDSPLHF